The 27 T cell receptor beta chains below all came from one sample that was sequenced in a study of Ad26.COV2.S vaccination and SARS-CoV-2 variants. Method: immunoSEQ multiplex PCR; TCRdb's copy keeps in-frame clones and lacks some. The table shows about 350,000 clones, with 92% occurring only once. Sequencing was performed on peripheral blood, taken after recovery from COVID-19. These receptors were obtained from a human donor who had recovered from COVID-19.

The gene calls are TRBV5-5 and TRBJ1-1; D not resolved. This CDR3 has 13 amino acids. Germline CDR1 reads SGHKS; CDR2 reads YYEKEE (reference sequence). Trimming removed 2 bases at V and 5 bases at J, with 10 bases between. Written as DNA, the CDR3 is TGTGCCAGCAGCTTTGTCCAAACGACTGAAGCTTTCTTT. Amino acids: CASSFVQTTEAFF. Full variable domain (remainder filled in from reference TRBV5-5 and TRBJ1-1): DAGVTQSPTHLIKTRGQQVTLRCSPISGHKSVSWYQQVLGQGPQFIFQYYEKEERGRGNFPDRFSARQFPNYSSELNVNALLLGDSALYLCASSFVQTTEAFFGQGTRLTVV.

V usage is TRBV19 and J usage is TRBJ1-4; 8 bases align to TRBD1. Per germline, CDR1 LNHDA and CDR2 SQIVND (reference sequence). With V trimmed by 1 base and J by 8 bases, 3 bases remained unmatched. The CDR3 sequence is 14 residues long. This CDR3 reads CASSIGQGPEKLFF. The CDR3 nucleotides read TGTGCCAGTAGTATAGGACAGGGGCCCGAAAAACTGTTTTTT.

CDR3 nucleotides: TGTGCCACCAGCGCACTAGCGGGGGGCCGGGGGACCCAGTACTTC. This codes for CATSALAGGRGTQYF. The chain joins TRBV15 to TRBJ2-5, with 12 nucleotides matching TRBD2. The germline V gene encodes CDR1 LNHNV and CDR2 YYDKDF (reference sequence). With 5 bases clipped from V and 7 bases from J, the junction kept 8 bases outside the gene matches. The CDR3 runs 15 residues.

The chain couples TRBV2 to TRBJ1-2; no definite D call. Trimming removed 6 bases at V and 6 bases at J, with 8 bases between. Germline lookup yields CDR1 SNHLY and CDR2 FYNNEI. The CDR3 is made up of 11 amino acids. The CDR3 sequence: CASRITDGYTF. DNA for the CDR3: TGTGCCAGCAGGATTACCGATGGCTACACCTTC.

This chain connects TRBV6-7 to TRBJ1-1; 8 bases agree with TRBD1. TRBV6-7 is annotated as an ORF whose role is uncertain. The V gene end was trimmed by 0 bases and the J gene end by 3 bases; junction bases not matched to a gene: 15. CDR3 length equals 19 residues. The CDR3 coding sequence is TGTGCCAGCAGTTACTCCCCCGCGACAGGGGAATTAGCTTACACTGAAGCTTTCTTT. Protein sequence: CASSYSPATGELAYTEAFF.

The chain uses TRBV29-1 and TRBJ2-1; 12 bases line up with TRBD2. V gave up 5 bases and J gave up 4 bases; unmatched junction bases: 12. The CDR3 totals 17 residues. Germline CDR1 reads SQVTM; CDR2 reads ANQGSEA. CDR3 loop: CSVPNPSGGAGYNEQFF. The CDR3 DNA follows: TGCAGCGTTCCCAACCCTAGCGGGGGGGCGGGTTACAATGAGCAGTTCTTC.

The CDR3: CASSRNRRDTTLFYEQYF. In nucleotides, the CDR3 is TGTGCCAGCAGCCGGAATAGGCGGGACACAACCCTTTTCTACGAGCAGTACTTC. V and J are TRBV7-9 and TRBJ2-7; either TRBD1 or TRBD2 may fit D (6 bases each). Germline lookup yields CDR1 SEHNR and CDR2 FQNEAQ (reference sequence). Trimming cost V 5 bases and J 3 bases, with 26 bases left between them. The CDR3 runs to 18 residues.

This chain uses TRBV29-1 with TRBJ1-5; D is undetermined. V lost 6 bases to trimming and J lost 2 bases, with 11 bases between them. The CDR3 consists of 13 residues. CDR1 is SQVTM, CDR2 ANQGSEA, per germline. Written as DNA, the CDR3 is TGCAGCGTCAAAGGACGGGGCAATCAGCCCCAGCATTTT. Translated: CSVKGRGNQPQHF. The full variable domain, its missing parts supplied by reference TRBV29-1 and TRBJ1-5, is SAVISQKPSRDICQRGTSLTIQCQVDSQVTMMFWYRQQPGQSLTLIATANQGSEATYESGFVIDKFPISRPNLTFSTLTVSNMSPEDSSIYLCSVKGRGNQPQHFGDGTRLSIL.

This chain joins TRBV27 and TRBJ2-5; 9 bases fit TRBD1. Germline CDR1 reads MNHEY; CDR2 reads SMNVEV (reference sequence). Losses at the gene ends were 2 bases for V and 4 bases for J; bases not matched to a gene: 5. This CDR3 contains 15 residues. The DNA of the CDR3 is TGTGCCAGCAGTTTAGAACAGGGGGCTTCAGAGACCCAGTACTTC. Translating gives CASSLEQGASETQYF.

This chain connects TRBV4-3 to TRBJ1-1, with D maybe TRBD1 (6 bases). The germline V gene encodes CDR1 LGHNA and CDR2 YSLEER. CDR3 length equals 15 residues. Trimming removed 0 bases from V and 4 bases from J, with 12 bases in between. The CDR3 DNA is TGCGCCAGCAGCCAAGATCTGGGGGCAGTCACTGAAGCTTTCTTT. Amino acid sequence: CASSQDLGAVTEAFF.

This clone has a single count. CDR3: CASSQGDSHGETQYF. CDR3 nucleotide sequence: TGTGCCAGCAGCCAAGGGGACAGCCATGGGGAGACCCAGTACTTC. V usage is TRBV3-1 (or the pseudogene TRBV3-2) and J usage is TRBJ2-5; 7 nucleotides match TRBD1. This CDR3 region has 15 residues. Germline values: CDR1 LGHDT, CDR2 YNNKEL (reference sequence). The V and J ends lost 1 base and 5 bases, in that order; junction bases with no gene match: 7.

V usage is TRBV6-1 and J usage is TRBJ1-5, with D perhaps TRBD1 (6 bases). This CDR3 comprises 19 residues. CDR1 is MNHNS and CDR2 is SASEGT in the germline V gene. V gave up 1 base and J gave up 5 bases, with 24 bases separating them. The CDR3 DNA reads as TGTGCCAGCAGTGAAGGAACGTGGGGGGCTAGGCTTGGTGATCAGCCCCAGCATTTT. Protein product: CASSEGTWGARLGDQPQHF.

The CDR3: CASSLWTGGPAFF. The DNA of the CDR3 is TGTGCCAGCAGTCTCTGGACAGGGGGACCAGCTTTCTTT. The V and J genes are TRBV27 and TRBJ1-1; 10 nucleotides match TRBD1. CDR1 is MNHEY, CDR2 SMNVEV, per germline (reference sequence). This CDR3 region has 13 residues. The trim removed 5 bases at V and 10 bases at J, leaving 7 bases unmatched.

The chain couples TRBV7-9 to TRBJ1-6; D is possibly TRBD1 (5 bases). Trimming cost V 3 bases and J 9 bases, with 12 bases left between them. CDR3 length: 14 residues. Germline CDR1 and CDR2: SEHNR and FQNEAQ (reference sequence). The CDR3: CASSFRGEISPLHF. CDR3 DNA: TGTGCCAGCAGCTTCCGGGGGGAGATTTCACCCCTCCACTTT.

This clone was seen once. The chain is built from TRBV12-5 and TRBJ1-4, with 10 nucleotides matching TRBD1. Trimming cost V 0 bases and J 7 bases; bases outside gene matches: 8. Per the germline V gene, CDR1 is LGHNT and CDR2 is FRNRAP. CDR3 length equals 17 residues. CDR3 sequence: CASGLVNAGQGSEKLFF. The CDR3 region has the DNA TGTGCTAGTGGTTTGGTAAATGCGGGACAGGGGAGTGAAAAACTGTTTTTT.

The V call is TRBV18, the J call TRBJ2-7; D unclear. This CDR3 has 13 amino acids. V was pared by 1 base and J by 3 bases, with 7 bases between. Germline lookup yields CDR1 KGHSH and CDR2 LQKENI. The CDR3 DNA follows: TGTGCCAGCTCACCACAGGATATCTACGAGCAGTACTTC. It encodes CASSPQDIYEQYF.

This chain links TRBV9 with TRBJ2-1; D is possibly TRBD2 (6 bases). Germline V lookup: CDR1 SGDLS, CDR2 YYNGEE. V shed 6 bases and J shed 15 bases, with 19 bases lying between them. The CDR3 runs to 12 residues. CDR3 residues: CASKGLPDRLFF. In nucleotides, the CDR3 is TGTGCCAGCAAGGGACTGCCCGATAGGTTGTTCTTC.

The V call is TRBV5-5, the J call TRBJ1-1; 8 positions agree with TRBD1. The CDR3 runs 13 residues. The V gene's germline CDR1 is SGHKS and CDR2 YYEKEE (reference sequence). Trimming cost V 3 bases and J 11 bases; bases outside gene matches: 9. The CDR3 DNA follows: TGTGCCAGCAGCTATGGAGTGGGACAGGTGGCTTTCTTT. Protein product: CASSYGVGQVAFF. The full variable domain, in which reference TRBV5-5 and TRBJ1-1 provide the parts outside the CDR3, is DAGVTQSPTHLIKTRGQQVTLRCSPISGHKSVSWYQQVLGQGPQFIFQYYEKEERGRGNFPDRFSARQFPNYSSELNVNALLLGDSALYLCASSYGVGQVAFFGQGTRLTVV.

The chain is built from TRBV6-1 and TRBJ1-1; no clear D gene. Per germline, CDR1 MNHNS and CDR2 SASEGT. Trimming removed 2 bases at V and 2 bases at J, with 6 bases between. CDR3 size: 13 residues. CDR3 in amino acids: CASSERDNTEAFF. The CDR3 DNA sequence: TGTGCCAGCAGTGAAAGGGATAACACTGAAGCTTTCTTT.

This clone was seen a single time. The chain employs TRBV15 and TRBJ2-3, with D unclear. The V gene lost 3 bases and the J gene lost 1 base, with 8 bases spanning the gap. The CDR3 spans 14 residues. The V gene's germline CDR1 is LNHNV and CDR2 YYDKDF (reference sequence). In DNA, the CDR3 is TGTGCCACCAGCAGGCGTATTGGCACAGATACGCAGTATTTT. It specifies CATSRRIGTDTQYF.

The J gene is TRBJ1-1, the V gene TRBV5-6, with D uncertain. Germline CDR1 reads SGHDT; CDR2 reads YYEEEE. CDR3 length equals 13 residues. V was trimmed by 1 base and J by 4 bases, leaving 8 bases between them. This CDR3 reads CASSLWVSTEAFF. The CDR3 DNA reads TGTGCCAGCAGCTTGTGGGTAAGCACTGAAGCTTTCTTT.

The V gene is TRBV6-5, the J gene TRBJ2-3; possibly TRBD2 for D (6 bases). From germline, CDR1 is MNHEY and CDR2 SVGAGI. The V gene lost 5 bases and the J gene lost 5 bases, with 14 bases spanning the gap. CDR3 length: 14 amino acids. The DNA for the CDR3 is TGTGCCAGCAGTCCCATGACTAGGGGAGATACGCAGTATTTT. It specifies CASSPMTRGDTQYF.

Worth noting for this clone: The same CDR3 also results from other DNA sequences found in this sample. Here the CDR3 DNA reads TGTGCCAGCAGCCGGGACAGAGCCTACGAGCAGTACTTC. As protein: CASSRDRAYEQYF. The J gene is TRBJ2-7, the V gene TRBV6-5; 7 positions agree with TRBD1. J gave up 2 bases and V 6 bases, and 4 bases lay outside the gene matches. The length of the CDR3 is 13 residues. Germline CDR1 is MNHEY and CDR2 is SVGAGI.

The chain carries TRBV7-9 and TRBJ2-2; 9 bases agree with TRBD1. The trim removed 5 bases at V and 4 bases at J, leaving 11 bases unmatched. Germline V CDR1 and CDR2: SEHNR, FQNEAQ (reference sequence). The CDR3 runs 17 residues. The CDR3 protein is CASSRGTGGWGTGELFF. The CDR3 coding sequence is TGTGCCAGCAGCCGTGGTACAGGGGGCTGGGGCACCGGGGAGCTGTTTTTT. Using reference TRBV7-9 and TRBJ2-2 for the parts outside the CDR3, the full variable domain is DTGVSQNPRHKITKRGQNVTFRCDPISEHNRLYWYRQTLGQGPEFLTYFQNEAQLEKSRLLSDRFSAERPKGSFSTLEIQRTEQGDSAMYLCASSRGTGGWGTGELFFGEGSRLTVL.

V is TRBV29-1 and J is TRBJ1-1, with 7 bases fitting TRBD1. CDR1 is SQVTM and CDR2 is ANQGSEA in the germline V gene. V lost 6 bases, J lost 0 bases, and 7 bases stayed unmatched. The CDR3 length is 14 residues. DNA for the CDR3: TGCAGCGTGGGGGACAGACTCATGAACACTGAAGCTTTCTTT. Translated: CSVGDRLMNTEAFF.

The chain joins TRBV5-1 to TRBJ2-1; 9 positions match TRBD2. Germline CDR1 SGHRS, CDR2 YFSETQ. The trim removed 0 bases at V and 7 bases at J, leaving 5 bases unmatched. The CDR3 is 15 residues long. This chain's CDR3 is CASSLAPSGANEQFF. The CDR3 DNA is TGCGCCAGCAGCTTGGCCCCTAGCGGGGCTAATGAGCAGTTCTTC.

The chain recombines TRBV2 with TRBJ2-7; weak D call: TRBD1 (6 bases). The CDR3 loop spans 13 amino acids. The V and J ends lost 8 bases and 0 bases respectively, with 11 bases between them. Germline V gene sequence: CDR1 SNHLY, CDR2 FYNNEI. The CDR3 region is CASCQGTSYEQYF. The CDR3 DNA reads TGTGCCAGCTGTCAGGGGACCTCCTACGAGCAGTACTTC.